Below are 13 T cell receptor beta chains sequenced from a single sample in a study of blood T cell repertoires in COVID-19. The protocol was immunoSEQ multiplex PCR, while the TCRdb copy is restricted to in-frame clones and leaves out a portion. In the table there are 150,000 to 200,000 clones, approximately 93% of which are singletons. The sample consisted of peripheral blood. The receptors were gathered from a woman aged 55 to 70 with COVID-19, enrolled during active disease.

V gene TRBV5-5 combines with J gene TRBJ1-6; D not certain. Trimming removed 2 bases at V and 10 bases at J, with 13 bases between. CDR1 and CDR2 from the germline V gene are SGHKS and YYEKEE (reference sequence). CDR3 length equals 14 residues. In nucleotides, the CDR3 is TGTGCCAGCAGCTTTTTCTCGCCGGGATCACCCCTCCACTTT. Translated: CASSFFSPGSPLHF.

This rearrangement joins TRBV3-1 (or the pseudogene TRBV3-2) to TRBJ1-2, with 7 nucleotides matching TRBD1. V shed 4 bases and J 6 bases; nucleotides not matched to a gene: 14. From germline, CDR1 is LGHDT and CDR2 YNNKEL (reference sequence). CDR3 length: 16 residues. The CDR3 reads CASSPRLGTAMHGYTF. In DNA form, the CDR3 reads TGTGCCAGCAGCCCCAGACTCGGGACAGCGATGCATGGCTACACCTTC.

V is TRBV7-2 and J is TRBJ2-7; TRBD1 aligns across 7 bases. Germline values: CDR1 SGHTA, CDR2 FQGNSA. V was clipped by 1 base and J by 7 bases; unmatched bases: 7. The length of the CDR3 is 14 residues. CDR3 sequence: CASSLGQGVREQYF. The CDR3 DNA reads TGTGCCAGCAGCTTAGGTCAGGGGGTTCGGGAGCAGTACTTC. The whole variable domain, remainder taken from reference TRBV7-2 and TRBJ2-7, is GAGVSQSPSNKVTEKGKDVELRCDPISGHTALYWYRQSLGQGLEFLIYFQGNSAPDKSGLPSDRFSAERTGGSVSTLTIQRTQQEDSAVYLCASSLGQGVREQYFGPGTRLTVT.

This rearrangement joins TRBV19 to TRBJ1-4; 9 nucleotides match TRBD1. There are 15 residues in the CDR3. The trim removed 5 bases at V and 1 base at J, leaving 2 bases unmatched. Germline CDR1 LNHDA, CDR2 SQIVND (reference sequence). CDR3 sequence (DNA): TGTGCCAGTAGTGAGACAGGGGGAACTAATGAAAAACTGTTTTTT. Amino acids: CASSETGGTNEKLFF.

The rearrangement joins TRBV19 to TRBJ1-1; 8 positions match TRBD1. Germline-derived CDR1 and CDR2 are LNHDA and SQIVND (reference sequence). V shed 7 bases, J shed 1 base, and the junction held 5 bases outside the gene matches. This CDR3 has 14 residues. The CDR3 DNA is TGTGCCAGTACCCGGACAGGGTGGAACACTGAAGCTTTCTTT. The encoded protein is CASTRTGWNTEAFF.

The rearrangement uses TRBV19 and TRBJ1-2; 9 bases agree with TRBD1. With V trimmed by 7 bases and J by 5 bases, 14 bases remained unmatched. Germline CDR1 is LNHDA and CDR2 is SQIVND (reference sequence). This CDR3 contains 16 residues. CDR3 protein: CASKPQGQGKGYGYTF. Written as DNA, the CDR3 is TGTGCCAGTAAACCCCAGGGACAGGGAAAAGGGTATGGCTACACCTTC.

The chain employs TRBV4-2 and TRBJ1-1; TRBD1 is a possible D gene (6 bases). Trimming pared 0 bases from V and 2 bases from J, leaving 13 bases between. The germline gives CDR1 LGHNA, CDR2 YNFKEQ. There are 16 residues in the CDR3. The CDR3: CASSQEVWGLNTEAFF. The CDR3 region has the DNA TGTGCCAGCAGCCAAGAGGTTTGGGGGCTCAACACTGAAGCTTTCTTT.

CDR3 in DNA: TGTGCTAGCCCCGTTCCTCTAGCGGGGCGTCAGACCCGTTGGGAGACCCAGTACTTC. It translates to CASPVPLAGRQTRWETQYF. V is TRBV7-7 and J is TRBJ2-5; 9 bases are a match to TRBD2. The CDR3 totals 19 residues. The germline CDR1 and CDR2 sequences are SSHAT and FNYEAQ (reference sequence).

The chain is built from TRBV10-1 and TRBJ2-1; 9 bases are a match to TRBD1. The V gene's germline CDR1 is WNHNN and CDR2 SYGVQD (reference sequence). CDR3 length: 10 amino acids. V lost 8 bases and J lost 16; bases outside the gene matches: 6. This CDR3 is CASDRGGFFF. The CDR3 nucleotides read TGCGCCAGCGACAGGGGGGGTTTTTTCTTC.

The J gene is TRBJ1-1, the V gene TRBV19, with D possibly TRBD1 on 5 matching bases. Trimming pared 1 base from V and 7 bases from J, leaving 10 bases between. Germline lookup yields CDR1 LNHDA and CDR2 SQIVND (reference sequence). The CDR3 is 13 amino acids. The CDR3 region is CASSIVAGREAFF. CDR3 coding DNA: TGTGCCAGTAGTATAGTGGCAGGGCGTGAAGCTTTCTTT.

This clone came up once. The V and J genes are TRBV19 and TRBJ1-4; 9 bases agree with TRBD1. Germline-derived CDR1 and CDR2 are LNHDA and SQIVND (reference sequence). This CDR3 has 15 residues. The J segment lost 6 bases and the V segment lost 5 bases, leaving 7 bases of the junction unmatched. The CDR3 DNA is TGTGCCAGTAGTTCGCCCGGGACAGGGCATGAAAAACTGTTTTTT. It is translated as CASSSPGTGHEKLFF.

The chain links TRBV3-1 (or the pseudogene TRBV3-2) to TRBJ2-7; D is perhaps TRBD2 (7 bases). The CDR3 has 13 amino acids. The V and J ends lost 2 bases and 6 bases respectively, with 11 bases between them. Germline CDR1 is LGHDT and CDR2 is YNNKEL (reference sequence). DNA of the CDR3: TGTGCCAGCAGCCAAAAGGGGGGGTCCGAGCAGTACTTC. Encoded protein: CASSQKGGSEQYF.

V and J are TRBV6-5 and TRBJ2-1, with D perhaps TRBD1 (6 bases). Germline assignment: CDR1 MNHEY and CDR2 SVGAGI. This CDR3 has 14 amino acids. The V and J ends lost 8 bases and 0 bases respectively, with 11 bases between them. The CDR3 here is CASARTASYNEQFF. The CDR3 DNA reads TGTGCCAGCGCAAGGACAGCCTCCTACAATGAGCAGTTCTTC.